The 8 T cell receptor beta chains given below trace back to one sample, sequenced in a study of regulatory T cells in long-lasting Graves disease. Time point here: newly diagnosed GD, antithyroid drugs for less than 3 months. PBMCs were the source of the RNA used for TCR sequencing. TCR beta libraries were built with iRepertoire HTBI primers and Arm-PCR of CDR3 regions. TCRdb redid the calling of the multiplex PCR reads with MiXCR, one entry per CDR3 protein. The sample lists 350,000 to 500,000 distinct CDR3 sequences; about a sixth were seen once. These data were also filed under a second study, of T cells in Graves' hyperthyroidism and ophthalmopathy.

Material: peripheral blood mononuclear cells (PBMCs), obtained at new diagnosis, from a patient treated with antithyroid drugs. The receptor source for this set is a woman in her 30s with Graves disease.

This clonotype showed up just a few times. The chain links TRBV3-1 to TRBJ2-1; 8 bases agree with TRBD2. The V gene's germline CDR1 is LGHDT and CDR2 YNNKEL (reference sequence). The CDR3 totals 18 residues. With 4 bases clipped from V and 6 bases from J, the junction kept 17 bases outside the gene matches. CDR3 in amino acids: CASSPQFNSGTSRNEQFF. CDR3 DNA sequence: TGTGCCAGCAGCCCCCAGTTCAACTCCGGGACTAGTCGCAATGAGCAGTTCTTC.

The genes are TRBV9 and TRBJ1-6; D is uncertain. Germline V gene data show CDR1 as SGDLS and CDR2 as YYNGEE. Trimming removed 2 bases from V and 9 bases from J, with 9 bases in between. This CDR3 spans 13 amino acids. The CDR3 loop reads CASSVGGSSPLHF. The CDR3, as DNA: TGTGCCAGCAGCGTCGGAGGGAGTTCACCCCTCCACTTT.

Concerning this clonotype: The junction differs from germline at one of its ends, possibly a read error. J is TRBJ2-3 and V is TRBV7-3; 7 positions match TRBD2. CDR1 SGHTA and CDR2 FQGTGA come from the germline V gene. The CDR3 extends over 17 amino acids. Here the CDR3 DNA reads TGTACCAGCAGCTTAACGGGGGGTGGGAGCGGCGCAGATACGCAGTATTTT. It yields the protein CTSSLTGGGSGADTQYF.

Many counts were recorded for this clonotype. The chain has TRBV11-2 and TRBJ1-2; tentative D call: TRBD1 (5 bases). This CDR3 region has 16 residues. Germline CDR1 reads SGHAT; CDR2 reads FQNNGV. V dropped 5 bases and J dropped 0 bases, with 16 bases sitting between them. CDR3 in amino acids: CASSTLIGRANYGYTF. In DNA, the CDR3 is TGTGCCAGCAGCACCCTAATCGGCAGGGCTAACTATGGCTACACCTTC. Using reference TRBV11-2 and TRBJ1-2 for the parts outside the CDR3, the full variable domain is EAGVAQSPRYKIIEKRQSVAFWCNPISGHATLYWYQQILGQGPKLLIQFQNNGVVDDSQLPKDRFSAERLKGVDSTLKIQPAKLEDSAVYLCASSTLIGRANYGYTFGSGTRLTVV.

There are many counts of this clonotype. The chain links TRBV9 to TRBJ1-5, with no clear D. The V end was cut by 3 bases, the J end by 3 bases, with 13 bases between. The CDR3 sequence is 15 residues long. Germline CDR1 SGDLS, CDR2 YYNGEE. CDR3 region: CASSGGQDHNQPQHF. CDR3 in DNA: TGTGCCAGCAGCGGTGGGCAGGACCACAATCAGCCCCAGCATTTT.

At least ten counts were recorded for this clonotype. The V and J genes are TRBV12-3 or TRBV12-4 and TRBJ2-1; 7 nucleotides align to TRBD2. CDR3 length equals 13 residues. V lost 3 bases to trimming and J lost 9 bases; unmatched junction nucleotides: 5. In DNA, the CDR3 is TGTGCCAGCAGTTTGGGGGGGGGAAGTGAGCAGTTCTTC. Its translation: CASSLGGGSEQFF.

The rearrangement joins TRBV5-5 to TRBJ2-2; perhaps TRBD2 as D (6 bases). V lost 4 bases and J 4 bases, leaving 14 bases between the germline ends. From germline, CDR1 is SGHKS and CDR2 YYEKEE (reference sequence). The CDR3 runs to 15 residues. The CDR3 DNA follows: TGTGCCAGCAGCCCCCAAGGGAGGAGCACCGGGGAGCTGTTTTTT. Amino acid sequence: CASSPQGRSTGELFF.

This chain connects TRBV15 to TRBJ2-7, with D tentatively TRBD2 (6 bases). The V gene lost 0 bases and the J gene lost 3 bases, with 12 bases spanning the gap. The CDR3 is 15 amino acids. From germline, CDR1 is LNHNV and CDR2 YYDKDF (reference sequence). The CDR3 protein is CATSRDRRGYYEQYF. The CDR3 DNA reads as TGTGCCACCAGCAGAGATAGGAGGGGCTACTACGAGCAGTACTTC.